These 20 T cell receptor beta chains share one sample of origin, sequenced in a study of OX40 agonist ivuxolimab in advanced cancers. Libraries were prepared by immunoSEQ multiplex PCR; TCRdb keeps only in-frame clonotypes and omits some of them. The data hold tens of thousands of clones, with around 89% observed a single time. The sequencing here drew on CD4+ or CD8+ T cells sorted from blood, taken in a trial of the OX40 agonist ivuxolimab. These receptors were obtained from an adult with an advanced solid tumor such as melanoma, head and neck, liver or kidney cancer.

This clone showed up just once. The genes are TRBV2 and TRBJ2-7; the D gene is possibly TRBD2 (5 bases). This CDR3 has 14 amino acids. V dropped 6 bases and J dropped 1 base, with 13 bases sitting between them. CDR1 is SNHLY and CDR2 is FYNNEI in the germline V gene. CDR3 residues: CASRDRTGSYEQYF. CDR3 DNA: TGTGCCAGCAGAGACCGGACGGGATCCTACGAGCAGTACTTC.

The chain is built from TRBV9 and TRBJ2-5; 8 bases fit TRBD1. The length of the CDR3 is 14 residues. V lost 4 bases to trimming and J lost 3 bases; unmatched junction nucleotides: 5. CDR1 is SGDLS, CDR2 YYNGEE, per germline. As DNA, the CDR3 is TGTGCCAGCAGCTCACCACAGGGGGAAGAGACCCAGTACTTC. It encodes CASSSPQGEETQYF.

The chain has TRBV5-5 and TRBJ1-1; D might be TRBD1 (5 bases). Germline lookup yields CDR1 SGHKS and CDR2 YYEKEE (reference sequence). Trimming shortened V by 4 bases and J by 11 bases, and 15 bases separated the two germline ends. The CDR3 runs to 12 residues. The CDR3 nucleotides are TGTGCCAGCAGCAACAGGACACCCGGGGCTTTCTTT. Protein product: CASSNRTPGAFF.

The chain couples TRBV28 to TRBJ2-1; D perhaps matches TRBD2 (6 bases). The germline V gene encodes CDR1 MDHEN and CDR2 SYDVKM. There are 14 residues in the CDR3. V gave up 5 bases and J gave up 9 bases, with 17 bases separating them. The CDR3 reads CASSPLTRPGEQFF. The DNA for the CDR3 is TGTGCCAGCAGTCCCCTGACTAGACCAGGTGAGCAGTTCTTC.

This clone was detected only once. This chain joins TRBV7-9 and TRBJ2-7; 12 bases agree with TRBD2. Unmatched junction bases numbered 4, after V lost 6 bases and J lost 4 bases. The CDR3 extends over 14 amino acids. Per the germline V gene, CDR1 is SEHNR and CDR2 is FQNEAQ (reference sequence). CDR3 region: CASRTSGSSYEQYF. The CDR3 region has the DNA TGTGCCAGCAGGACTAGCGGGAGTAGTTACGAGCAGTACTTC.

V gene TRBV29-1 combines with J gene TRBJ1-1; D unclear. Germline loops: CDR1 SQVTM, CDR2 ANQGSEA. The CDR3 runs 13 residues. V was shortened by 0 bases and J by 5 bases, with 10 bases between the two germline ends. The DNA of the CDR3 is TGCAGCGTTGAAGAAGTAGTGGGGACTGAAGCTTTCTTT. Encoded protein: CSVEEVVGTEAFF.

This clone was observed a single time. This chain connects TRBV9 to TRBJ2-1; TRBD2 matches at 9 bases. V gave up 0 bases and J gave up 6 bases; unmatched junction bases: 4. Germline V CDR1 and CDR2: SGDLS, YYNGEE. This CDR3 comprises 15 residues. This CDR3 is CASSVGLAGVNEQFF. The DNA for the CDR3 is TGTGCCAGCAGCGTAGGGTTAGCGGGAGTCAATGAGCAGTTCTTC.

The CDR3, as DNA: TGTGCCAGCAGCGTCGGCAGGGGGCGAGGGGACACTGAAGCTTTCTTT. It yields the protein CASSVGRGRGDTEAFF. V and J are TRBV9 and TRBJ1-1; 8 bases are a match to TRBD1. This CDR3 is 16 amino acids long. The germline CDR1 and CDR2 sequences are SGDLS and YYNGEE. Germline trimming cut 2 bases from V and 3 bases from J; bases unmatched to any gene: 9. The complete variable domain, with remaining parts taken from reference TRBV9 and TRBJ1-1, reads DSGVTQTPKHLITATGQRVTLRCSPRSGDLSVYWYQQSLDQGLQFLIQYYNGEERAKGNILERFSAQQFPDLHSELNLSSLELGDSALYFCASSVGRGRGDTEAFFGQGTRLTVV.

The chain has TRBV11-2 and TRBJ2-5, with a weak D call TRBD1 (5 bases). With 5 bases removed from V and 6 bases from J, the gap between germline ends came to 10 bases. This CDR3 has 12 residues. Germline V CDR1 and CDR2: SGHAT, FQNNGV. CDR3 bases: TGTGCCAGCAGCCAGGCAGGGAAGACCCAGTACTTC. Translated, it gives CASSQAGKTQYF.

This clone was seen just once. The chain carries TRBV4-3 and TRBJ2-7; a possible D gene is TRBD2 (6 bases). With 4 bases removed from V and 0 bases from J, the gap between germline ends came to 13 bases. This CDR3 comprises 15 residues. Germline V lookup: CDR1 LGHNA, CDR2 YSLEER. The CDR3 DNA reads TGCGCCAGCAGCCCACGGGGGAACAGCTCCTACGAGCAGTACGTC. Translated, it gives CASSPRGNSSYEQYV.

The chain uses TRBV11-2 and TRBJ2-1; 10 bases are a match to TRBD2. Unmatched junction bases numbered 3, after V lost 6 bases and J lost 1 base. Germline CDR1 SGHAT, CDR2 FQNNGV. This CDR3 is 15 amino acids long. CDR3 in amino acids: CASRDSGRSYNEQFF. The CDR3 DNA reads as TGTGCCAGCAGGGATAGCGGGAGGTCCTACAATGAGCAGTTCTTC.

The rearrangement links TRBV5-1 to TRBJ2-1; the match to TRBD2 covers 7 bases. Germline CDR1 SGHRS, CDR2 YFSETQ. V dropped 2 bases and J dropped 8; count of bases not matched to a gene: 7. The CDR3 runs 14 residues. CDR3 bases: TGCGCCAGCAGCTTTGGCGCGGGAGCCGATGAGCAGTTCTTC. Its protein product is CASSFGAGADEQFF.

The count of this clone is one. The chain employs TRBV29-1 and TRBJ2-5, with D possibly being TRBD1 (6 bases). The ends were cut back, 7 bases at V and 0 bases at J, with 15 bases in the middle. Germline assignment: CDR1 SQVTM and CDR2 ANQGSEA. CDR3 size: 14 residues. The chain's CDR3 is CSGTGTPYQETQYF. The CDR3, as DNA: TGCAGCGGGACCGGGACACCGTACCAAGAGACCCAGTACTTC.

The chain combines TRBV9 with TRBJ1-2; 10 positions agree with TRBD1. The germline CDR1 and CDR2 sequences are SGDLS and YYNGEE. After removal of 2 bases from V and 4 bases from J, the junction contained 8 bases not matched to a gene. The CDR3 consists of 16 residues. The CDR3 DNA is TGTGCCAGCAGCGTGGGACCGGGACAGGGGATCTATGGCTACACCTTC. This sequence encodes CASSVGPGQGIYGYTF.

This sequence joins TRBV6-5 and TRBJ2-1; D uncertain. V was trimmed by 0 bases and J by 10 bases, leaving 10 bases between them. Germline-derived CDR1 and CDR2 are MNHEY and SVGAGI. CDR3 length: 13 residues. The CDR3 loop is CASSYSVKMEQFF. Here the CDR3 DNA reads TGTGCCAGCAGTTACTCGGTGAAAATGGAGCAGTTCTTC.

The chain couples TRBV6-5 to TRBJ1-4; TRBD1 matches at 9 bases. The CDR3 is 14 residues long. V shed 6 bases, J shed 5 bases, and the junction held 4 bases outside the gene matches. Germline values: CDR1 MNHEY, CDR2 SVGAGI. The DNA of the CDR3 is TGTGCCAGCAGCTCCGGGACAGGGAATGAAAAACTGTTTTTT. It encodes CASSSGTGNEKLFF.

The chain joins TRBV19 to TRBJ2-7; 8 bases match TRBD1. The CDR3 is made up of 15 amino acids. CDR1 and CDR2 from the germline V gene are LNHDA and SQIVND (reference sequence). Trimming took 8 bases from V and 1 from J; bases not matched to a gene: 10. The CDR3 DNA reads as TGTGCCAGTTCACCAGGGACAGGCCTTTCCTACGAGCAGTACTTC. Translated, it gives CASSPGTGLSYEQYF.

V gene TRBV27 combines with J gene TRBJ1-2; TRBD1 aligns across 8 bases. Germline lookup yields CDR1 MNHEY and CDR2 SMNVEV (reference sequence). Trimming took 5 bases from V and 4 from J; bases not matched to a gene: 9. The CDR3 sequence is 15 residues long. CDR3 sequence (DNA): TGTGCCAGCAGTCCGACTTCAGGACAGGGCTATGGCTACACCTTC. This translates into CASSPTSGQGYGYTF.

This clone was counted between two and nine times. This rearrangement joins TRBV7-9 to TRBJ1-5; D gene unclear. Germline CDR1 SEHNR, CDR2 FQNEAQ (reference sequence). Deletions cut 5 bases from V and 12 bases from J, with 11 bases between. This CDR3 is 11 amino acids long. For the CDR3, the DNA is TGTGCCAGCAGCCTCGGGGATGGCCAGCATTTT. Its translation is CASSLGDGQHF.

V is TRBV11-2 and J is TRBJ2-3; 7 bases are shared with TRBD2. V lost 4 bases to trimming and J lost 4 bases; unmatched junction nucleotides: 11. The CDR3 totals 16 residues. Germline assignment: CDR1 SGHAT and CDR2 FQNNGV. This CDR3 reads CASSSGLVEPADTQYF. The CDR3 coding sequence is TGTGCCAGCAGCTCAGGACTAGTAGAGCCCGCAGATACGCAGTATTTT.